The present T cell receptor beta chain was sequenced within a study of cytomegalovirus exposure and HLA in healthy donors. Study outcomes and limitations: Several V segments, TRBV6-2 and TRBV6-3 among them, could not be told apart and were dropped.

Germline values: CDR1 LNHDA, CDR2 SQIVND (reference sequence). The CDR3 spans 15 residues. The V end was cut by 6 bases, the J end by 11 bases, with 25 bases between. In the case of this clone: Its antigen is currently unknown.

Use of 60 Vbeta and 13 Jbeta primers characterized the PCR. The method was immunoSEQ multiplex PCR; TCRdb's version includes in-frame clones alone and lacks a portion of them. The sample shows around 53,000 clones, approximately 82% of them seen only once. The clonotype was recovered from a man aged 50 to 60 in good health and CMV-seronegative. The sample consisted of PBMCs. The chain recombines TRBV19 with TRBJ1-1, with D perhaps matching TRBD1 (5 bases). CDR3 nucleotide sequence: TGTGCCAGTAGGAAAAGTGGTTATGATGGGGGGGACGCTTTCTTT. Translated, it gives CASRKSGYDGGDAFF.